This is a list of T cell receptor beta chains from one sample in a study of graft-versus-host responses after intestinal transplantation. The protocol was immunoSEQ multiplex PCR, while the TCRdb copy is restricted to in-frame clones and leaves out a portion. The table lists approximately 77,000 clones, over 80% of them singletons. Specimen: PBMCs, collected 98 days after intestinal transplantation. Receptors were obtained from a human patient who received an intestinal transplant, so some T cells may come from the graft donor. Both conserved end residues are part of each CDR3. A D gene is named only where the DNA matches it firmly. Size tells how often a clone was seen (once, few, many) or the class of an expanded clone, and some rows leave it out.

j_call: TRBJ2-1
clone_size: once
d_call: TRBD2
v_call: TRBV9
cdr3_aa: CASSVGGLELGEQFF
cdr3_nt: TGTGCCAGCAGCGTCGGGGGACTAGAACTCGGTGAGCAGTTCTTC

j_call: TRBJ1-2
clone_size: -
d_call: -
v_call: TRBV9
cdr3_aa: CASSVQGRYGYTF
cdr3_nt: TGTGCCAGCAGCGTACAGGGCCGCTATGGCTACACCTTC

j_call: TRBJ2-1
clone_size: -
d_call: TRBD1
v_call: TRBV19
cdr3_aa: CASSIDPRPGTGGNEQFF
cdr3_nt: TGTGCCAGTAGTATAGATCCGCGGCCCGGGACAGGGGGCAATGAGCAGTTCTTC

j_call: TRBJ2-2
clone_size: -
d_call: -
v_call: TRBV6-6
cdr3_aa: CASSSRGNTGELFF
cdr3_nt: TGTGCCAGCAGTTCTCGGGGGAACACCGGGGAGCTGTTTTTT

j_call: TRBJ2-7
clone_size: -
d_call: -
v_call: TRBV19
cdr3_aa: CASSIGKGPYEQYF
cdr3_nt: TGTGCCAGTAGTATAGGTAAAGGCCCCTACGAGCAGTACTTC

j_call: TRBJ2-7
clone_size: -
d_call: TRBD1
v_call: TRBV5-1
cdr3_aa: CASSLALGTGGSYEQYF
cdr3_nt: TGCGCCAGCAGCTTGGCACTAGGGACAGGGGGCTCCTACGAGCAGTACTTC

j_call: TRBJ2-7
clone_size: -
d_call: TRBD2
v_call: TRBV14
cdr3_aa: CASSQGGLAGPVRYYEQYF
cdr3_nt: TGTGCCAGCAGCCAAGGTGGACTAGCGGGACCGGTCCGATACTACGAGCAGTACTTC

j_call: TRBJ2-5
clone_size: -
d_call: -
v_call: TRBV5-4
cdr3_aa: CASSFAQARPFWGETQYF
cdr3_nt: TGTGCCAGCAGCTTCGCTCAGGCGAGGCCCTTCTGGGGAGAGACCCAGTACTTC

j_call: TRBJ2-5
clone_size: -
d_call: -
v_call: TRBV7-3
cdr3_aa: CASSLPTAQETQYF
cdr3_nt: TGTGCCAGCAGCTTACCGACAGCTCAAGAGACCCAGTACTTC

j_call: TRBJ2-1
clone_size: -
d_call: -
v_call: TRBV7-2
cdr3_aa: CASSANNEQFF
cdr3_nt: TGTGCCAGCAGCGCAAACAATGAGCAGTTCTTC

j_call: TRBJ1-4
clone_size: -
d_call: -
v_call: TRBV27
cdr3_aa: CASSFTQWATGNEKLFF
cdr3_nt: TGTGCCAGCAGTTTTACTCAGTGGGCCACGGGCAATGAAAAACTGTTTTTT

j_call: TRBJ2-7
clone_size: -
d_call: -
v_call: TRBV28
cdr3_aa: CASRGPAYEQYF
cdr3_nt: TGTGCCAGTAGGGGTCCGGCCTACGAGCAGTACTTC

j_call: TRBJ2-7
clone_size: -
d_call: -
v_call: TRBV19
cdr3_aa: CASSMGPGTYEQYF
cdr3_nt: TGTGCCAGTAGTATGGGACCAGGGACCTACGAGCAGTACTTC

j_call: TRBJ2-6
clone_size: once
d_call: -
v_call: TRBV7-6
cdr3_aa: CASSLGPDASSGANVLTF
cdr3_nt: TGTGCCAGCAGCTTAGGTCCGGACGCAAGCTCTGGGGCCAACGTCCTGACTTTC

j_call: TRBJ2-3
clone_size: -
d_call: -
v_call: TRBV5-1
cdr3_aa: CASRVREGPTDTQYF
cdr3_nt: TGCGCCAGCAGAGTCAGGGAAGGTCCCACAGATACGCAGTATTTT

j_call: TRBJ2-3
clone_size: -
d_call: TRBD2
v_call: TRBV27
cdr3_aa: CATRAGLATDTQYF
cdr3_nt: TGTGCCACGCGAGCAGGACTAGCCACAGATACGCAGTATTTT

j_call: TRBJ1-2
clone_size: -
d_call: TRBD1
v_call: TRBV25-1
cdr3_aa: CASSERGTGRGYTF
cdr3_nt: TGTGCCAGCAGTGAAAGGGGGACAGGGCGCGGCTACACCTTC

j_call: TRBJ1-6
clone_size: few
d_call: -
v_call: TRBV27
cdr3_aa: CASSFWGSPLHF
cdr3_nt: TGTGCCAGCAGTTTCTGGGGTTCACCCCTCCACTTT

j_call: TRBJ2-5
clone_size: -
d_call: -
v_call: TRBV5-1
cdr3_aa: CASGALRETQYF
cdr3_nt: TGCGCCAGCGGCGCACTAAGGGAGACCCAGTACTTC

j_call: TRBJ2-6
clone_size: -
d_call: -
v_call: TRBV19
cdr3_aa: CASSMGRDSGANVLTF
cdr3_nt: TGTGCCAGTAGTATGGGCAGGGATTCTGGGGCCAACGTCCTGACTTTC

j_call: TRBJ2-7
clone_size: -
d_call: -
v_call: TRBV6-5
cdr3_aa: CASSFAGSGYEQYF
cdr3_nt: TGTGCCAGCAGTTTCGCGGGGTCGGGCTACGAGCAGTACTTC

j_call: TRBJ2-7
clone_size: -
d_call: TRBD2
v_call: TRBV11-1
cdr3_aa: CASSSGTSGRSGHEQYF
cdr3_nt: TGTGCCAGCAGCTCCGGGACTAGCGGGAGGAGCGGCCACGAGCAGTACTTC

j_call: TRBJ2-7
clone_size: -
d_call: -
v_call: TRBV5-6
cdr3_aa: CASSLSGGHEQYF
cdr3_nt: TGTGCCAGCAGCCTCAGTGGTGGCCACGAGCAGTACTTC

j_call: TRBJ2-7
clone_size: -
d_call: TRBD1
v_call: TRBV5-1
cdr3_aa: CASSSAGQGSYEQYF
cdr3_nt: TGCGCCAGCAGCTCAGCGGGACAGGGATCCTACGAGCAGTACTTC

j_call: TRBJ2-1
clone_size: -
d_call: -
v_call: TRBV7-6
cdr3_aa: CASGWGNEQFF
cdr3_nt: TGTGCCAGCGGCTGGGGGAATGAGCAGTTCTTC

j_call: TRBJ2-3
clone_size: -
d_call: TRBD2
v_call: TRBV5-4
cdr3_aa: CASRPLADLPTDTQYF
cdr3_nt: TGTGCCAGCAGGCCCCTAGCGGACCTCCCCACAGATACGCAGTATTTT

j_call: TRBJ2-2
clone_size: -
d_call: -
v_call: TRBV5-5
cdr3_aa: CATGRGNTGELFF
cdr3_nt: TGTGCCACCGGCCGAGGGAACACCGGGGAGCTGTTTTTT

j_call: TRBJ2-5
clone_size: -
d_call: TRBD2
v_call: TRBV4-1
cdr3_aa: CASSQDRDGGASGKYQETQYF
cdr3_nt: TGCGCCAGCAGCCAAGATAGGGATGGGGGGGCTAGCGGGAAGTACCAAGAGACCCAGTACTTC

j_call: TRBJ2-1
clone_size: -
d_call: -
v_call: TRBV4-1
cdr3_aa: CASSQGLRGEQFF
cdr3_nt: TGCGCCAGCAGCCAAGGGCTTAGAGGTGAGCAGTTCTTC

j_call: TRBJ2-7
clone_size: -
d_call: -
v_call: TRBV4-1
cdr3_aa: CASSQGLLSSYEQYF
cdr3_nt: TGCGCCAGCAGCCAAGGACTTCTCAGCTCCTACGAGCAGTACTTC

j_call: TRBJ1-2
clone_size: -
d_call: TRBD1
v_call: TRBV6-6
cdr3_aa: CASNDGTGRGGYTF
cdr3_nt: TGTGCCAGCAACGATGGGACAGGGAGAGGAGGCTACACCTTC

j_call: TRBJ1-3
clone_size: -
d_call: -
v_call: TRBV29-1
cdr3_aa: CSVGREGNTIYF
cdr3_nt: TGCAGCGTTGGCCGGGAAGGAAACACCATATATTTT

j_call: TRBJ1-1
clone_size: -
d_call: -
v_call: TRBV19
cdr3_aa: CASSIGRNTEAFF
cdr3_nt: TGTGCCAGTAGTATAGGGAGGAACACTGAAGCTTTCTTT

j_call: TRBJ2-7
clone_size: -
d_call: TRBD2
v_call: TRBV29-1
cdr3_aa: CSAKGAGGPYEQYF
cdr3_nt: TGCAGCGCCAAAGGGGCGGGGGGGCCCTACGAGCAGTACTTC

j_call: TRBJ2-2
clone_size: -
d_call: -
v_call: TRBV28
cdr3_aa: CASSLWGEDTGELFF
cdr3_nt: TGTGCCAGCAGTTTATGGGGGGAAGACACCGGGGAGCTGTTTTTT

j_call: TRBJ1-5
clone_size: -
d_call: -
v_call: TRBV6-5
cdr3_aa: CASSPGVQPQHF
cdr3_nt: TGTGCCAGCAGTCCAGGGGTTCAGCCCCAGCATTTT

j_call: TRBJ2-1
clone_size: -
d_call: TRBD2
v_call: TRBV4-1
cdr3_aa: CASSQEGGGLYNEQFF
cdr3_nt: TGCGCCAGCAGCCAAGAAGGCGGGGGACTATACAATGAGCAGTTCTTC

j_call: TRBJ2-4
clone_size: -
d_call: -
v_call: TRBV27
cdr3_aa: CASSCRGRLAKNIQYF
cdr3_nt: TGTGCCAGCAGTTGTCGTGGGCGTCTAGCCAAAAACATTCAGTACTTC

j_call: TRBJ1-6
clone_size: -
d_call: TRBD1
v_call: TRBV6-6
cdr3_aa: CASSLGQGGYNSPLHF
cdr3_nt: TGTGCCAGCAGCCTGGGACAGGGAGGCTATAATTCACCCCTCCACTTT

j_call: TRBJ2-7
clone_size: -
d_call: TRBD2
v_call: TRBV10-3
cdr3_aa: CASKNFTSALSEQYF
cdr3_nt: TGTGCCAGCAAGAACTTTACTAGCGCACTAAGCGAGCAGTACTTC

j_call: TRBJ2-1
clone_size: -
d_call: TRBD2
v_call: TRBV18
cdr3_aa: CASSTIREGRNEQFF
cdr3_nt: TGTGCCAGCTCGACGATACGGGAGGGTCGCAATGAGCAGTTCTTC

j_call: TRBJ2-1
clone_size: -
d_call: -
v_call: TRBV9
cdr3_aa: CASSVTGNEQFF
cdr3_nt: TGTGCCAGCAGCGTCACAGGCAATGAGCAGTTCTTC

j_call: TRBJ2-7
clone_size: -
d_call: -
v_call: TRBV5-4
cdr3_aa: CASSLMVSGVYEQYF
cdr3_nt: TGTGCCAGCAGCTTGATGGTATCGGGGGTCTACGAGCAGTACTTC

j_call: TRBJ1-4
clone_size: -
d_call: TRBD1
v_call: TRBV15
cdr3_aa: CATSRDRSGGEKLFF
cdr3_nt: TGTGCCACCAGCAGAGACAGGTCAGGGGGCGAAAAACTGTTTTTT

j_call: TRBJ1-2
clone_size: -
d_call: TRBD1
v_call: TRBV19
cdr3_aa: CASSNFRDRGFGYTF
cdr3_nt: TGTGCCAGTAGTAACTTTCGGGACAGGGGGTTTGGCTACACCTTC

j_call: TRBJ1-5
clone_size: -
d_call: -
v_call: TRBV9
cdr3_aa: CASSPGGGDQPQHF
cdr3_nt: TGTGCCAGCAGCCCGGGCGGGGGCGATCAGCCCCAGCATTTT

j_call: TRBJ1-5
clone_size: -
d_call: -
v_call: TRBV7-9
cdr3_aa: CASSEYSNQPQHF
cdr3_nt: TGTGCCAGCAGCGAATATAGCAATCAGCCCCAGCATTTT

j_call: TRBJ2-7
clone_size: -
d_call: TRBD2
v_call: TRBV6-5
cdr3_aa: CASKGLAGPHEQYF
cdr3_nt: TGTGCCAGCAAAGGACTAGCGGGACCCCACGAGCAGTACTTC

j_call: TRBJ2-3
clone_size: -
d_call: TRBD2
v_call: TRBV6-5
cdr3_aa: CASSYHEREGADTQYF
cdr3_nt: TGTGCCAGCAGTTACCATGAGCGGGAGGGGGCAGATACGCAGTATTTT

j_call: TRBJ2-1
clone_size: -
d_call: TRBD1
v_call: TRBV27
cdr3_aa: CASSLDIRTGLYNEQFF
cdr3_nt: TGTGCCAGCAGTCTCGATATCCGGACAGGACTCTACAATGAGCAGTTCTTC

j_call: TRBJ2-3
clone_size: few
d_call: -
v_call: TRBV20-1
cdr3_aa: CSALLGTQYF
cdr3_nt: TGCAGTGCTCTTTTAGGTACGCAGTATTTT

j_call: TRBJ2-2
clone_size: -
d_call: TRBD2
v_call: TRBV5-1
cdr3_aa: CASSSLTSGRIHTGELFF
cdr3_nt: TGCGCCAGCAGCTCATTAACTAGCGGGAGGATCCACACCGGGGAGCTGTTTTTT

j_call: TRBJ2-1
clone_size: -
d_call: -
v_call: TRBV29-1
cdr3_aa: CSGDYNEQFF
cdr3_nt: TGCAGCGGGGACTACAATGAGCAGTTCTTC

j_call: TRBJ1-5
clone_size: -
d_call: -
v_call: TRBV5-3
cdr3_aa: CARSHYRDYPQHF
cdr3_nt: TGTGCCAGAAGCCATTACAGGGACTATCCCCAGCATTTT

j_call: TRBJ2-3
clone_size: -
d_call: -
v_call: TRBV25-1
cdr3_aa: CASSEWLDTQYF
cdr3_nt: TGTGCCAGCAGTGAATGGTTGGATACGCAGTATTTT

j_call: TRBJ2-7
clone_size: -
d_call: -
v_call: TRBV25-1
cdr3_aa: CASSEYMGYEQYF
cdr3_nt: TGTGCCAGCAGTGAATATATGGGCTACGAGCAGTACTTC

j_call: TRBJ2-1
clone_size: -
d_call: -
v_call: TRBV6-5
cdr3_aa: CASSLSRGPYNEQFF
cdr3_nt: TGTGCCAGCAGCCTCTCGCGGGGCCCCTACAATGAGCAGTTCTTC